This note documents a single T cell receptor (beta chain) sequence. Method: immunoSEQ multiplex PCR; TCRdb's copy keeps in-frame clones and lacks some. The table includes about 2,200,000 clones, about 92% detected once. The data originate from a study of shared clonotypes between healthy human individuals. Naive CD8 populations comprised CD45RO-negative cells positively selected for CCR7, excluding terminally differentiated effector memory CD45RA+ cells. Sequencing was performed on naive CD8+ T cells from PBMCs. This TCR was recovered from a man between 18 and 29 years old in good health. Some clones in this sample may be carry-over from other donors' samples.

The CDR3 DNA reads TGTGCCAGCAGCTTAGCGTTCGGGGCAGCGGCAGAGACCCAGTACTTC. It encodes CASSLAFGAAAETQYF. The gene calls are TRBV7-9 and TRBJ2-5, with D tentatively TRBD1 or TRBD2 (5 bases each). CDR1 is SEHNR, CDR2 FQNEAQ, per germline (reference sequence). V lost 0 bases, J lost 4 bases, and 15 bases lay in between. This CDR3 is built from 16 residues.